The 19 T cell receptor beta chains given below trace back to one sample, sequenced in a study of blood T cell repertoires in COVID-19. Only in-frame clones appear in the TCRdb table, and some are missing; sequencing was by immunoSEQ multiplex PCR. The table includes 250,000 or so clones, about 83% detected once. Sequenced input: PBMCs or T cells enriched from blood (not recorded which). These receptors were collected from a woman aged 45-59 years who had recovered from COVID-19.

The rearrangement links TRBV7-2 to TRBJ2-5, with a weak D call TRBD1 (5 bases). The CDR3 covers 13 residues. CDR1 and CDR2 from the germline V gene are SGHTA and FQGNSA. The germline V and J ends were trimmed by 5 bases and 3 bases, with 10 bases remaining between them. The CDR3 region is CASSIVTEETQYF. CDR3 sequence (DNA): TGTGCCAGCAGCATAGTGACAGAAGAGACCCAGTACTTC.

The V and J genes are TRBV5-1 and TRBJ1-1, with 7 nucleotides matching TRBD1. Germline-derived CDR1 and CDR2 are SGHRS and YFSETQ. This CDR3 spans 17 amino acids. J was trimmed by 8 bases and V by 4 bases; bases with no gene match: 20. The CDR3 region has the DNA TGCGCCAGCAGCCAAACAGGGGCCCAACAGAGCACTGTAGAAGCTTTCTTT. Translating gives CASSQTGAQQSTVEAFF. Based on the CDR3 plus reference TRBV5-1 and TRBJ1-1, the full variable domain is KAGVTQTPRYLIKTRGQQVTLSCSPISGHRSVSWYQQTPGQGLQFLFEYFSETQRNKGNFPGRFSGRQFSNSRSEMNVSTLELGDSALYLCASSQTGAQQSTVEAFFGQGTRLTVV.

Comments on this clone: One end of the junction fails to match germline, which may point to a read error. The chain links TRBV2 to TRBJ1-2, with D perhaps TRBD1 (6 bases). The CDR3 contains 10 residues. Germline V gene data show CDR1 as SNHLY and CDR2 as FYNNEI. CDR3 protein: CASSNRAIAF. The CDR3 nucleotides are TGTGCCAGCAGTAACAGGGCGATCGCCTTC.

This clone was seen a handful of times. This chain's CDR3 is CASGHLSGANVLTF. The CDR3 DNA sequence: TGTGCCAGCGGCCACCTGTCTGGGGCCAACGTCCTGACTTTC. This chain joins TRBV7-2 and TRBJ2-6, with D unclear. The CDR3 is made up of 14 amino acids. The V gene lost 8 bases and the J gene lost 1 base, with 9 bases spanning the gap. Germline V gives CDR1 SGHTA, CDR2 FQGNSA.

The rearrangement joins TRBV7-2 to TRBJ1-2; D is unresolved. Germline V CDR1 and CDR2: SGHTA, FQGNSA. CDR3 length: 16 residues. V was pared by 2 bases and J by 0 bases, with 13 bases between. CDR3 coding DNA: TGTGCCAGCAGCTTATCCGGGAGACCTTCTAACTATGGCTACACCTTC. This gives the protein CASSLSGRPSNYGYTF.

This chain links TRBV19 with TRBJ1-1, with 9 bases fitting TRBD1. The germline gives CDR1 LNHDA, CDR2 SQIVND (reference sequence). V was pared by 3 bases and J by 6 bases, with 5 bases of the junction left unmatched. This CDR3 is 14 amino acids long. The CDR3 DNA follows: TGTGCCAGTAGTATGGGACAGGGTACGTCTGAAGCTTTCTTT. This translates into CASSMGQGTSEAFF.

This sequence joins TRBV7-2 and TRBJ1-1, with 7 bases matching TRBD1. The CDR3 consists of 13 residues. In germline, CDR1 is SGHTA, CDR2 FQGNSA. Losses at the gene ends were 7 bases for V and 0 bases for J; bases not matched to a gene: 2. CDR3 DNA sequence: TGTGCCAGCAAGACAGGGATGAACACTGAAGCTTTCTTT. It encodes CASKTGMNTEAFF.

The chain joins TRBV7-2 to TRBJ2-3, with D unclear. This CDR3 contains 14 residues. The V and J ends lost 1 base and 2 bases respectively, with 7 bases between them. CDR1 and CDR2 from the germline V gene are SGHTA and FQGNSA. CDR3 nucleotides: TGTGCCAGCAGCTTAGTCATCATCACAGATACGCAGTATTTT. Its protein is CASSLVIITDTQYF.

The V call is TRBV7-6, the J call TRBJ2-7; D is unclear. V dropped 1 base and J dropped 5 bases, with 9 bases sitting between them. This CDR3 region has 13 residues. CDR1 is SGHVS, CDR2 FNYEAQ, per germline. CDR3 DNA: TGTGCCAGCAGCTTAGAGTCGTGGCACGAGCAGTACTTC. Translating it yields CASSLESWHEQYF.

In DNA form, the CDR3 reads TGTGCCAGCAGCCCGGACAGTCCCACTGAAGCTTTCTTT. Translating gives CASSPDSPTEAFF. This chain links TRBV5-4 with TRBJ1-1, with a weak D call TRBD1 (6 bases). Germline assignment: CDR1 SGHNT and CDR2 YYREEE (reference sequence). Trimming removed 4 bases from V and 4 bases from J, with 11 bases in between. This CDR3 region has 13 residues.

The rearrangement links TRBV5-1 to TRBJ1-4; tentative D call: TRBD1 (5 bases). There are 15 residues in the CDR3. CDR1 SGHRS and CDR2 YFSETQ come from the germline V gene. V was pared by 0 bases and J by 5 bases, with 11 bases between. The CDR3 DNA follows: TGCGCCAGCAGCTTGGGTCTGGGGGGGAATGAAAAACTGTTTTTT. Translated, it gives CASSLGLGGNEKLFF.

This chain joins TRBV13 and TRBJ1-6; weak D call: TRBD1 (5 bases). V lost 6 bases to trimming and J lost 7 bases, with 13 bases between them. Germline CDR1 is PRHDT and CDR2 is FYEKMQ (reference sequence). The CDR3 covers 14 residues. The CDR3 here is CASRWGVRNSPLHF. The DNA for the CDR3 is TGTGCCAGCAGGTGGGGGGTGCGGAATTCACCCCTCCACTTT. Combining the CDR3 with reference TRBV13 and TRBJ1-6 gives the whole variable domain AAGVIQSPRHLIKEKRETATLKCYPIPRHDTVYWYQQGPGQDPQFLISFYEKMQSDKGSIPDRFSAQQFSDYHSELNMSSLELGDSALYFCASRWGVRNSPLHFGNGTRLTVT.

This clone was recorded a few times. The V and J genes are TRBV27 and TRBJ2-1; D remains unclear. The CDR3 consists of 13 residues. Per the germline V gene, CDR1 is MNHEY and CDR2 is SMNVEV (reference sequence). V lost 4 bases and J lost 4, with 8 bases in between. The chain's CDR3 is CASSSLGYNEQFF. CDR3 bases: TGTGCCAGCAGTTCTCTAGGTTACAATGAGCAGTTCTTC.

CDR3 coding DNA: TGCGCCAGCAGCTTGGGAGGGTTGGATAATTCACCCCTCCACTTT. It encodes CASSLGGLDNSPLHF. This chain joins TRBV5-1 and TRBJ1-6; D is unclear. CDR3 length equals 15 residues. Germline V CDR1 and CDR2: SGHRS, YFSETQ. V was clipped by 0 bases and J by 5 bases, with 9 bases between them.

This clone was found once. The chain uses TRBV6-4 and TRBJ1-1, with D possibly matching TRBD1 (6 bases). V lost 6 bases, J lost 1 base, and 12 bases lay in between. The CDR3 spans 14 residues. Looked up from germline, CDR1 is MRHNA and CDR2 is SNTAGT. CDR3 nucleotide sequence: TGTGCCAGCAGCCCAAGGGACACGAACACTGAAGCTTTCTTT. It encodes CASSPRDTNTEAFF.

Ten or more counts support this clone. The rearrangement links TRBV24-1 to TRBJ2-1, with TRBD1 matching 8 bases. Germline CDR1 is KGHDR and CDR2 is SFDVKD. The CDR3 is made up of 17 amino acids. J gave up 8 bases and V 0 bases, and 11 bases lay outside the gene matches. Written as DNA, the CDR3 is TGTGCCACCAGTGATTTGCGGCCTGGACAGGGTTTCGATGAGCAGTTCTTC. Protein product: CATSDLRPGQGFDEQFF.

The CDR3 nucleotides read TGTGCCAGCAGAGCCACAGGGGTTGGAGAGACCCAGTACTTC. Amino acid sequence: CASRATGVGETQYF. J is TRBJ2-5 and V is TRBV6-5, with 7 positions matching TRBD1. The CDR3 has 14 amino acids. Germline V lookup: CDR1 MNHEY, CDR2 SVGAGI. Trimming removed 6 bases from V and 4 bases from J; junction bases left unmatched: 8.

V is TRBV7-2 and J is TRBJ1-2, with D tentatively TRBD1 (6 bases). This CDR3 has 14 residues. V was clipped by 5 bases and J by 4 bases, with 14 bases between them. Per the germline V gene, CDR1 is SGHTA and CDR2 is FQGNSA. CDR3 loop: CASSTGQIGYGYTF. The CDR3 coding sequence is TGTGCCAGCAGCACCGGACAGATTGGCTATGGCTACACCTTC. Supplemented by reference TRBV7-2 and TRBJ1-2, the full variable domain reads GAGVSQSPSNKVTEKGKDVELRCDPISGHTALYWYRQSLGQGLEFLIYFQGNSAPDKSGLPSDRFSAERTGGSVSTLTIQRTQQEDSAVYLCASSTGQIGYGYTFGSGTRLTVV.

J is TRBJ2-2 and V is TRBV7-6; D possibly corresponds to TRBD2 (5 bases). The V and J ends lost 7 bases and 5 bases respectively, with 11 bases between them. From germline, CDR1 is SGHVS and CDR2 FNYEAQ. This CDR3 is built from 13 residues. In DNA, the CDR3 is TGTGCCAGCACCCGGGATGGAACCGGGGAGCTGTTTTTT. It translates to CASTRDGTGELFF.